These T cell receptor beta chains were read from a single sample in a study of prognosis after radiotherapy for stage I lung cancer. TCRdb recomputed calls from the multiplex PCR reads with MiXCR, one row per CDR3 protein. The sample shows fewer than 15,000 distinct CDR3 sequences, around 50% of them seen only once. Specimen: PBMCs, collected before or after stereotactic body radiation therapy (not recorded which). The receptors derive from a donor aged 50 or older with non-small cell lung cancer. Both conserved end residues are part of each CDR3. D genes are given only for firm matches. Clone size is given for some rows only: seen once, a few or many times, or a class if the clone is expanded.

J gene	V gene	clone size	D gene	CDR3 DNA	CDR3 protein
TRBJ2-2	TRBV11-3	.	.	TGTGCCAGCAGGGACACCGGGGAGCTGTTTTTT	CASRDTGELFF
TRBJ2-7	TRBV29-1	.	TRBD1	TGCAGCGTTTGCCCCCGGGACAGATCCTACGAGCAGTACTTC	CSVCPRDRSYEQYF
TRBJ1-3	TRBV20-1	medium-sized	.	TGCAGTGCTAGAGCCCCGGCCTCTGGAAACACCATATATTTT	CSARAPASGNTIYF
TRBJ2-7	TRBV12-3/TRBV12-4	.	.	TGTGCCAGCAGCCCCCGGGGGGCGGCAAGCTACGAGCAGTACTTC	CASSPRGAASYEQYF
TRBJ2-3	TRBV4-2	many	TRBD2	TGTGCCAGCAGCCAGTCTGGGGTAGCGGGAATGTATACGCAGTATTTT	CASSQSGVAGMYTQYF
TRBJ1-3	TRBV5-4	many	TRBD1	TGTGCCAGCACCGGAAGCCGGGACAGGTCGTTCTCTGGAAACACCATATATTTT	CASTGSRDRSFSGNTIYF
TRBJ2-7	TRBV6-2/TRBV6-3	once	TRBD2	TGTGCCAGCAGTTTCTACCACCGGGAGGTTTCCTACGAGCAGTACTTT	CASSFYHREVSYEQYF
TRBJ2-3	TRBV6-5	.	TRBD2	TGTGCCAGCAGTTACTCCGGACTAGCGGAGAGCACAGATACAAAGTATTTT	CASSYSGLAESTDTKYF
TRBJ2-3	TRBV5-4	many	TRBD2	TGTGCCAGCAGCTTTACCGGGCGGGAGCTCAGCACAGATACGCAGTATTTT	CASSFTGRELSTDTQYF
TRBJ1-2	TRBV20-1	medium-sized	.	TGCGGAGGAAGGGGCCAGGGTGAGAACGGCTACACCTTC	CGGRGQGENGYTF
TRBJ2-1	TRBV11-2	.	TRBD2	TGTGCCAGCCCGAGGCTAGCGGGAGCCATAGCGGGAAATGAGCAGTTCTTC	CASPRLAGAIAGNEQFF
TRBJ1-2	TRBV7-9	.	.	TGTGCCAGCAGCTCTCCCTACCAGGAGCCTATTGGCTACACCTTC	CASSSPYQEPIGYTF
TRBJ2-1	TRBV20-1	many	TRBD2	TGCAGTGCTAGCCCTGGACTAGGTTCCTACAATGAGCAGTTCTTC	CSASPGLGSYNEQFF
TRBJ2-7	TRBV25-1	.	.	TGTGCCAGCGCAGGTGGAGTGGCACAGTGGAGACTCGAGCAGAACTTC	CASAGGVAQWRLEQNF
TRBJ2-5	TRBV20-1	many	TRBD2	TGCAGTGCGCCCAAAACTAGCGGACAAGAGACCCAGTACTTC	CSAPKTSGQETQYF
TRBJ1-1	TRBV12-3/TRBV12-4	.	.	TGTGCCAGCAGTTTAGAGCAGGGGACTGAAGCTTTCTTT	CASSLEQGTEAFF
TRBJ1-5	TRBV6-2/TRBV6-3	.	.	TGTGCCAGCAGTGTTGGCGGGATGTATTATCCCCGGCATTTT	CASSVGGMYYPRHF
TRBJ2-7	TRBV5-1	.	TRBD1	TGCGCCAGCAGCCCTGGGACAGGGGAGTGGTACGAGCAGTACTTC	CASSPGTGEWYEQYF
TRBJ1-2	TRBV3-1	.	.	TGTGCCAGCAGCCACCGGGACCAGAATGGCTACACCTTC	CASSHRDQNGYTF
TRBJ2-2	TRBV6-2/TRBV6-3	.	.	TGTGCCAGCAGGTCCGACAAAACCGGGGATCTGTTTTTT	CASRSDKTGDLFF
TRBJ2-1	TRBV28	once	TRBD2	TGTGCCAGTACAAGATTAAGGTGGGACTACTACAATGAGCAGTTCTTC	CASTRLRWDYYNEQFF
TRBJ1-1	TRBV5-1	.	.	TGCGCCAGCAGCTTGGATATCGGGGATGAAGCTTTCTTT	CASSLDIGDEAFF
TRBJ2-1	TRBV18	many	TRBD2	TGTGCCAGCTCACCTACCCCCTCGACTAGCGGCCGCTACAATGAGCAGTTCTTC	CASSPTPSTSGRYNEQFF
TRBJ2-3	TRBV29-1	many	TRBD2	TGCAGCGTTTTAGCGGGAGGGCCCGCAGATACGCAGTATTTT	CSVLAGGPADTQYF
TRBJ1-2	TRBV6-1	.	TRBD1	TGTGCCAGCAAGTCAGGGGGCTCCTCTGGCTACACCTTC	CASKSGGSSGYTF